The 5 T cell receptor beta chains listed next were all sequenced from one sample in a study of T cells in Graves' hyperthyroidism and ophthalmopathy. Amplified regions were TCR beta CDR3 sequences from RNA transcripts. First-round RT-PCR targeting the TCR CDR3 was performed with the HTBI primer set. TCRdb used MiXCR to reprocess the multiplex PCR reads, holding one entry per CDR3 protein. The sample holds fewer than 250,000 distinct CDR3 sequences; around 26% are singletons and the top ten take about a third. Material for sequencing was blood. The receptors shown here come from a woman between 40 and 55 years old with Graves' ophthalmopathy.

The CDR3 coding sequence is TGCAGTGCTAGTGGTCAAATCAATGAAGCTTTCTTT. Translated, it gives CSASGQINEAFF. The chain employs TRBV20-1 and TRBJ1-1; D call uncertain. V was pared by 3 bases and J by 7 bases, with 12 bases between. Germline-derived CDR1 and CDR2 are DFQATT and SNEGSKA (reference sequence). There are 12 residues in the CDR3.

This clonotype was detected many times. CDR3 in amino acids: CASSSGTSYGYTF. The CDR3 region has the DNA TGTGCCAGCAGTTCCGGGACATCCTATGGCTACACCTTC. The rearrangement links TRBV12-3 or TRBV12-4 to TRBJ1-2; TRBD1 is a possible D gene (6 bases). V lost 4 bases, J lost 4 bases, and 10 bases lay in between. The CDR3 length is 13 residues.

This clonotype was counted at least ten times. The rearrangement links TRBV6-1 to TRBJ2-7; D is ambiguous. V was shortened by 3 bases and J by 3 bases, with 9 bases between the two germline ends. From germline, CDR1 is MNHNS and CDR2 SASEGT. The CDR3 length is 13 residues. CDR3 coding DNA: TGTGCCAGCAGTGATGGGCTCGACTACGAGCAGTACTTC. It specifies CASSDGLDYEQYF.

CDR3 region: CASSPSMMNTEAFF. The CDR3 coding sequence is TGTGCCAGCAGTCCCAGTATGATGAACACTGAAGCTTTCTTT. The V and J genes are TRBV12-3 or TRBV12-4 and TRBJ1-1; D unclear. V dropped 5 bases and J dropped 0 bases, with 10 bases sitting between them. The CDR3 length is 14 residues.

This clonotype has at least ten counts. The chain employs TRBV30 and TRBJ1-5; no reliable D call. In germline, CDR1 is GTSNPN, CDR2 SVGIG (reference sequence). The CDR3 sequence is 14 residues long. V gave up 1 base and J gave up 2 bases, with 9 bases separating them. CDR3 region: CAWSGQVGNQPQHF. CDR3 sequence (DNA): TGTGCCTGGAGTGGGCAGGTTGGCAATCAGCCCCAGCATTTT.